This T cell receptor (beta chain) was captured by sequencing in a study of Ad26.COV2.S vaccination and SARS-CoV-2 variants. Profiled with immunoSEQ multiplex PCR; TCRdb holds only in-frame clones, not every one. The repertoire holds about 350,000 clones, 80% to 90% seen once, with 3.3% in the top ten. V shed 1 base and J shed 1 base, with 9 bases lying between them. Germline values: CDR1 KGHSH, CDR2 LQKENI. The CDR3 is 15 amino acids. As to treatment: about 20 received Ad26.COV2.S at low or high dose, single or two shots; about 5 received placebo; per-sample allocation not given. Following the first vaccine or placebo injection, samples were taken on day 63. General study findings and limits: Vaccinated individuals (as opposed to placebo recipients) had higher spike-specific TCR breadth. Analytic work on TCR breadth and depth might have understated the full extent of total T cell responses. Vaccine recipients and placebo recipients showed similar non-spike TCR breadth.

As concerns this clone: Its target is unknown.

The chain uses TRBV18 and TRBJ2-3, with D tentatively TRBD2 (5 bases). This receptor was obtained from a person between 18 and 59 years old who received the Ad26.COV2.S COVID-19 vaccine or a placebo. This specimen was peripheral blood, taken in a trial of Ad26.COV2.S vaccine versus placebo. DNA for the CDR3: TGTGCCAGCTCACCACGGAGGACGGGCACAGATACGCAGTATTTT. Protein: CASSPRRTGTDTQYF.